These T cell receptor beta chains were read from a single sample in a study of shared clonotypes between healthy human individuals. Here immunoSEQ multiplex PCR was the method, and the copy in TCRdb shows in-frame clones only, minus some. The table lists around 1,900,000 clones, 93% of them singletons, with about 1.7% in the top ten. The material sequenced was naive CD8+ T cells from PBMCs. These receptors were obtained from a man younger than 35 in good health. Some clones in this sample may be carry-over from other donors' samples. CDR3s include the opening cysteine and the closing phenylalanine or tryptophan. D genes are given only for firm matches. Size tells how often a clone was seen (once, few, many) or the class of an expanded clone, and some rows leave it out.

>-|TRBJ2-4|TRBD2|TRBV7-9
CASKAGDYLAKNIQYF
TGTGCCAGCAAAGCGGGAGACTATCTAGCCAAAAACATTCAGTACTTC
>-|TRBJ2-2|TRBD2|TRBV7-9
CASSLGTSRNTGELFF
TGTGCCAGCAGCTTAGGGACTAGCAGGAACACCGGGGAGCTGTTTTTT
>-|TRBJ2-7|-|TRBV9
CASSRTDSSYEQYF
TGTGCCAGCAGCCGAACTGATAGCTCCTACGAGCAGTACTTC
>-|TRBJ1-2|TRBD1|TRBV9
CASSVGDSNYGYTF
TGTGCCAGCAGCGTAGGGGACAGTAACTATGGCTACACCTTC
>-|TRBJ2-3|-|TRBV7-2
CASSTRTDPQVADTQYF
TGTGCCAGCAGCACCCGGACAGATCCCCAGGTTGCAGATACGCAGTATTTT
>-|TRBJ1-5|-|TRBV6-1
CASSEALGANNQPQHF
TGTGCCAGCAGTGAAGCGCTGGGGGCGAACAATCAGCCCCAGCATTTT
>once|TRBJ2-5|-|TRBV6-5
CASSYGSLETQYF
TGTGCCAGCAGTTACGGAAGCTTAGAGACCCAGTACTTC
>-|TRBJ2-1|TRBD1|TRBV29-1
CSVEEAGQDHYNEQFF
TGCAGCGTTGAAGAGGCGGGACAGGACCACTACAATGAGCAGTTCTTC
>-|TRBJ2-7|TRBD2|TRBV29-1
CSVKAGGHYEQYF
TGCAGCGTTAAAGCGGGAGGGCACTACGAGCAGTACTTC
>-|TRBJ1-5|-|TRBV27
CASSSRQNNQPQHF
TGTGCCAGCAGTTCCCGACAGAACAATCAGCCCCAGCATTTT
>-|TRBJ1-1|-|TRBV6-4
CASSDSAANTEAFF
TGTGCCAGCAGTGACTCAGCGGCGAACACTGAAGCTTTCTTT
>-|TRBJ2-2|-|TRBV29-1
CSVDAGNTGELFF
TGCAGCGTTGATGCAGGGAACACCGGGGAGCTGTTTTTT
>-|TRBJ2-1|TRBD2|TRBV2
CASRGSGEFGAYNEQFF
TGTGCCAGCAGGGGTAGCGGGGAGTTTGGGGCTTACAATGAGCAGTTCTTC